These T cell receptor beta chains were read from a single sample in a study of early T cells in non-severe SARS-CoV-2 infection. TCRdb ran MiXCR on the 5' RACE reads and lists one entry per CDR3 protein. Of more than 60,000 distinct CDR3 sequences listed, over 10% are singletons. Sequenced material: whole blood. The source of these receptors is an adult who was a healthcare worker with PCR-confirmed SARS-CoV-2 infection or an uninfected control (not recorded which). CDR3s include the opening cysteine and the closing phenylalanine or tryptophan. The order of the fields is CDR3 DNA, CDR3 protein, J gene, clone size, D gene, V gene. The D gene is left open where the match is weak. Clone size, where shown, is once, few, many, or a class for clones that have expanded.

CDR3nt: TGTGCCAGCAGCTTAGATTGGGCTTCTGAAGCTTTCTTT; CDR3aa: CASSLDWASEAFF; j_gene: TRBJ1-1; abundance: few; d_gene: -; v_gene: TRBV7-9
CDR3nt: TGCAGCGTCCGGGACTCCGGAAACACCATATATTTT; CDR3aa: CSVRDSGNTIYF; j_gene: TRBJ1-3; abundance: -; d_gene: -; v_gene: TRBV29-1
CDR3nt: TGTGCCAGCAGCCTTGCCTCTGAGAGCTCTGGAAACACCATATATTTT; CDR3aa: CASSLASESSGNTIYF; j_gene: TRBJ1-3; abundance: -; d_gene: -; v_gene: TRBV21-1
CDR3nt: TGCAGTGCTAGAAGGACAGGGGTTAATGAAAAACTGTTTTTT; CDR3aa: CSARRTGVNEKLFF; j_gene: TRBJ1-4; abundance: -; d_gene: TRBD1; v_gene: TRBV20-1
CDR3nt: TGTGCCAGCACCGCGGGGGGCGGCACAGATACGCAGTATTTT; CDR3aa: CASTAGGGTDTQYF; j_gene: TRBJ2-3; abundance: few; d_gene: TRBD2; v_gene: TRBV12-3/TRBV12-4
CDR3nt: TGTGCCTGGAGTGTACTTGGGGCCACGACACGTAATGAAAAACTGTTTTTT; CDR3aa: CAWSVLGATTRNEKLFF; j_gene: TRBJ1-4; abundance: few; d_gene: -; v_gene: TRBV30
CDR3nt: TGTGCCAGCAGTTCGGCGGGGGGTATAGATACGCAGTATTTT; CDR3aa: CASSSAGGIDTQYF; j_gene: TRBJ2-3; abundance: many; d_gene: TRBD2; v_gene: TRBV25-1
CDR3nt: TGTGCCAGCAGCCCTTGGATGCTAGCAGACCAAGAGACCCAGTACTTC; CDR3aa: CASSPWMLADQETQYF; j_gene: TRBJ2-5; abundance: -; d_gene: -; v_gene: TRBV3-1
CDR3nt: TGTGCCAGCAGCGTAGACAGAAACCAAGAGACCCAGTACTTC; CDR3aa: CASSVDRNQETQYF; j_gene: TRBJ2-5; abundance: -; d_gene: -; v_gene: TRBV9
CDR3nt: TGTGCCAGTAGTCCCCAGATGGGAGGCTACACCTTC; CDR3aa: CASSPQMGGYTF; j_gene: TRBJ1-2; abundance: few; d_gene: -; v_gene: TRBV19
CDR3nt: TGCAGCGTTGGACAGTTGAACACTGAAGCTTTCTTT; CDR3aa: CSVGQLNTEAFF; j_gene: TRBJ1-1; abundance: few; d_gene: -; v_gene: TRBV29-1
CDR3nt: TGTGCCAGCAGACCTTGGACGGACGAAGCTTTCTTT; CDR3aa: CASRPWTDEAFF; j_gene: TRBJ1-1; abundance: few; d_gene: -; v_gene: TRBV6-1
CDR3nt: TGCGCCAGCAGCCGTGGGACAGGGAGCACTGAAGCTTTCTTT; CDR3aa: CASSRGTGSTEAFF; j_gene: TRBJ1-1; abundance: -; d_gene: TRBD1; v_gene: TRBV5-1
CDR3nt: TGTGCCAGCAGGGCCGGACAGGCAAATGGCTACACCTTC; CDR3aa: CASRAGQANGYTF; j_gene: TRBJ1-2; abundance: many; d_gene: TRBD1; v_gene: TRBV2
CDR3nt: TGTGCCAGCACCCCGGGGATCGGTCAGGAGACCCAGTACTTC; CDR3aa: CASTPGIGQETQYF; j_gene: TRBJ2-5; abundance: -; d_gene: -; v_gene: TRBV12-3/TRBV12-4
CDR3nt: TGCGCCAGCAGCCCCGGGTCTACATCAGATACGCAGTATTTT; CDR3aa: CASSPGSTSDTQYF; j_gene: TRBJ2-3; abundance: -; d_gene: -; v_gene: TRBV5-1
CDR3nt: TGTGCCAGCAGGGGGACAGGGGAATCTGGGGCCAACGTCCTGACTTTC; CDR3aa: CASRGTGESGANVLTF; j_gene: TRBJ2-6; abundance: few; d_gene: TRBD1; v_gene: TRBV5-5
CDR3nt: TGCGCCAGCATGTCGGGCGCGCAGAACAATGAGCAGTTCTTC; CDR3aa: CASMSGAQNNEQFF; j_gene: TRBJ2-1; abundance: many; d_gene: -; v_gene: TRBV4-1
CDR3nt: TGTGCCAGCATGGAACTAGCGGGAGGACCCGGGGAGCTGTTTTTT; CDR3aa: CASMELAGGPGELFF; j_gene: TRBJ2-2; abundance: -; d_gene: TRBD2; v_gene: TRBV2
CDR3nt: TGTGCCAGCAGCCCCCTTCTAGACATCCCACAGGGCTACACCTTC; CDR3aa: CASSPLLDIPQGYTF; j_gene: TRBJ1-2; abundance: many; d_gene: -; v_gene: TRBV3-1
CDR3nt: TGTGCCATCAGTGAGTCGATCGCGAATGAGCAGTTCTTC; CDR3aa: CAISESIANEQFF; j_gene: TRBJ2-1; abundance: -; d_gene: -; v_gene: TRBV10-3
CDR3nt: TGTGCCAGCAGTCCCGGCAGTATGAACACCGGGGAGCTGTTTTTT; CDR3aa: CASSPGSMNTGELFF; j_gene: TRBJ2-2; abundance: -; d_gene: -; v_gene: TRBV7-2
CDR3nt: TGCAGTGCCGATATGACAGACCACCCCTACGAGCAGTACTTC; CDR3aa: CSADMTDHPYEQYF; j_gene: TRBJ2-7; abundance: few; d_gene: -; v_gene: TRBV20-1
CDR3nt: TGCAGCGTCCTGACAGGGGGAAGCAATCAGCCCCAGCATTTT; CDR3aa: CSVLTGGSNQPQHF; j_gene: TRBJ1-5; abundance: -; d_gene: TRBD1; v_gene: TRBV29-1
CDR3nt: TGTGCCCGCGAGGAGCAGTTCTTC; CDR3aa: CAREEQFF; j_gene: TRBJ2-1; abundance: many; d_gene: -; v_gene: TRBV6-2/TRBV6-3
CDR3nt: TGTGCCAGCAGCCCGGCCTTTCGGGAGACCCAGTACTTC; CDR3aa: CASSPAFRETQYF; j_gene: TRBJ2-5; abundance: -; d_gene: -; v_gene: TRBV7-9
CDR3nt: TGTGCCAGCAGTTTGGCCCCAAACAATGGCTACACCTTC; CDR3aa: CASSLAPNNGYTF; j_gene: TRBJ1-2; abundance: -; d_gene: -; v_gene: TRBV12-3/TRBV12-4
CDR3nt: TGTGCCAGCTCCCGTCTGGAAGGGCGAGAGACCCAGTACTTC; CDR3aa: CASSRLEGRETQYF; j_gene: TRBJ2-5; abundance: -; d_gene: -; v_gene: TRBV18
CDR3nt: TGTGCCAGCAGCCCCGAACCCGCCAATTCACCCCTCCACTTT; CDR3aa: CASSPEPANSPLHF; j_gene: TRBJ1-6; abundance: -; d_gene: -; v_gene: TRBV11-1
CDR3nt: TGTGCCAGCAGCTTATACGTGCACTCCTACGAGCAGTACTTC; CDR3aa: CASSLYVHSYEQYF; j_gene: TRBJ2-7; abundance: -; d_gene: -; v_gene: TRBV7-6
CDR3nt: TGTGCCAGCAGCTCGCAGGGGCAGCCCCAGCATTTT; CDR3aa: CASSSQGQPQHF; j_gene: TRBJ1-5; abundance: -; d_gene: -; v_gene: TRBV7-2
CDR3nt: TGTGCCAGCAGCTTCCCCGGGGTATACGAGCAGTACTTC; CDR3aa: CASSFPGVYEQYF; j_gene: TRBJ2-7; abundance: -; d_gene: -; v_gene: TRBV7-9
CDR3nt: TGCGCCAGCAGCTTCCGAACCGTTGACTACGGCTACACCTTC; CDR3aa: CASSFRTVDYGYTF; j_gene: TRBJ1-2; abundance: few; d_gene: -; v_gene: TRBV5-1
CDR3nt: TGTGCCAGCAGTGAAGCGGGGTTTGACTACAATGAGCAGTTCTTC; CDR3aa: CASSEAGFDYNEQFF; j_gene: TRBJ2-1; abundance: many; d_gene: -; v_gene: TRBV6-1
CDR3nt: TGCAGTGCCGCGGCCCCGAGCTACGAGCAGTACTTC; CDR3aa: CSAAAPSYEQYF; j_gene: TRBJ2-7; abundance: -; d_gene: -; v_gene: TRBV20-1
CDR3nt: TGTGCCAGCACCAAACGGGGCCGTGAAGCTTTCTTT; CDR3aa: CASTKRGREAFF; j_gene: TRBJ1-1; abundance: -; d_gene: -; v_gene: TRBV6-2/TRBV6-3
CDR3nt: TGCGCCAGCAGCCGGGACAGGGTCTCCTACGAGCAGTACTTC; CDR3aa: CASSRDRVSYEQYF; j_gene: TRBJ2-7; abundance: few; d_gene: TRBD1; v_gene: TRBV5-1
CDR3nt: TGCAGTGCAAGGGGGGACAACACTTTTAAGAATGAGCAGTTCTTC; CDR3aa: CSARGDNTFKNEQFF; j_gene: TRBJ2-1; abundance: many; d_gene: -; v_gene: TRBV20-1
CDR3nt: TGTGCCAGCAGCTTACGGCAGGGGTATAGGAACACTGAAGTTTTCTTT; CDR3aa: CASSLRQGYRNTEVFF; j_gene: TRBJ1-1; abundance: -; d_gene: -; v_gene: TRBV7-3
CDR3nt: TGCAGCGTTGGAGCGCGGGAGTCCTTT; CDR3aa: CSVGARESF; j_gene: TRBJ1-1; abundance: -; d_gene: -; v_gene: TRBV29-1
CDR3nt: TGTGCCAGCAGTCCGAGGGACGGAGGGGTCACCGAGCAGTACTTC; CDR3aa: CASSPRDGGVTEQYF; j_gene: TRBJ2-7; abundance: many; d_gene: -; v_gene: TRBV27
CDR3nt: TGTGCCAGCAGCGTTAGCGGGCCAGGGGAGCAGTTCTTC; CDR3aa: CASSVSGPGEQFF; j_gene: TRBJ2-1; abundance: -; d_gene: TRBD2; v_gene: TRBV9
CDR3nt: TGTGCCAGCAGCCCACAGGTCGGCTCTGGGGCCAACGTCCTGACTTTC; CDR3aa: CASSPQVGSGANVLTF; j_gene: TRBJ2-6; abundance: -; d_gene: -; v_gene: TRBV7-2
CDR3nt: TGTGCCAGCAGAATACAGGGGTACACTGAAGCTTTCTTT; CDR3aa: CASRIQGYTEAFF; j_gene: TRBJ1-1; abundance: -; d_gene: TRBD1; v_gene: TRBV2
CDR3nt: TGTGCCAGCAGCTTATCTAATGCTGAAGCTTTCTTT; CDR3aa: CASSLSNAEAFF; j_gene: TRBJ1-1; abundance: -; d_gene: -; v_gene: TRBV7-9
CDR3nt: TGTGCCAGCAGCCCTGGGTTCGCGAGTACGCAGTATTTT; CDR3aa: CASSPGFASTQYF; j_gene: TRBJ2-3; abundance: once; d_gene: -; v_gene: TRBV7-3
CDR3nt: TGTGCCTGGAGTAGGGACAGGGTTGGCTATGGCTACACCTTC; CDR3aa: CAWSRDRVGYGYTF; j_gene: TRBJ1-2; abundance: many; d_gene: TRBD1; v_gene: TRBV30
CDR3nt: TGTGCCAGCAGTAGTTTGATGGGAGCTAGCACAGATACGCAGTATTTT; CDR3aa: CASSSLMGASTDTQYF; j_gene: TRBJ2-3; abundance: -; d_gene: -; v_gene: TRBV27
CDR3nt: TGTGCCATCCGCCTTCACGAGGATCGGGGATATGGCTACACCTTC; CDR3aa: CAIRLHEDRGYGYTF; j_gene: TRBJ1-2; abundance: many; d_gene: -; v_gene: TRBV10-3
CDR3nt: TGTGCCAGCAGTTACTCGGCAGTCCGCCTAGGGCAGTACTTC; CDR3aa: CASSYSAVRLGQYF; j_gene: TRBJ2-7; abundance: many; d_gene: -; v_gene: TRBV6-7
CDR3nt: TGCAGTGCGGAGGACAGGGCGGGAAACACCATATATTTT; CDR3aa: CSAEDRAGNTIYF; j_gene: TRBJ1-3; abundance: many; d_gene: TRBD1; v_gene: TRBV20-1
CDR3nt: TGTGCCAGCAGCTCGACAGGGGCCAAAAATACCGGGGAGCTGTTTTTT; CDR3aa: CASSSTGAKNTGELFF; j_gene: TRBJ2-2; abundance: -; d_gene: TRBD1; v_gene: TRBV7-9
CDR3nt: TGCAGTGCTGGGGGGAACAATGAGCAGTTCTTC; CDR3aa: CSAGGNNEQFF; j_gene: TRBJ2-1; abundance: many; d_gene: -; v_gene: TRBV20-1
CDR3nt: TGTGCCAGCAGCTATGGGGGGCATGAGCAGTTCTTC; CDR3aa: CASSYGGHEQFF; j_gene: TRBJ2-1; abundance: few; d_gene: -; v_gene: TRBV7-6